This T cell receptor (beta chain) originates from a study of shared clonotypes between healthy human individuals. Study-wide results and limits: Clonotypes shared by all four sorted-subset donors had higher generation probabilities than non-shared clonotypes. With few donors, the genetic and exposure-history diversity represented was limited.

Trimming cost V 0 bases and J 11 bases, with 16 bases left between them. This CDR3 has 14 residues. Germline-derived CDR1 and CDR2 are MNHEY and SVGAGI. Replicate PCRs for sorted subsets used approximately 220 ng DNA; this equaled 30,000 to 35,000 T cell genomes. Profiled with immunoSEQ multiplex PCR; TCRdb holds only in-frame clones, not every one. The data show fewer than 1 million clones, around 96% seen once. Remarks on this clone: Its specificity is not known.

Naivety among CD8 cells was defined by CD45RO negativity and positive CCR7 selection, thereby excluding terminally differentiated effector memory CD45RA+ cells. The sequenced sample was naive CD8+ T cells sorted from blood. V is TRBV6-5 and J is TRBJ1-1; D is perhaps TRBD1 (6 bases). The sequence was obtained from a man in his thirties or forties in good health. CDR3 protein: CASSYSGTLKGAFF. CDR3 coding DNA: TGTGCCAGCAGTTACTCGGGGACACTGAAGGGCGCTTTCTTT.